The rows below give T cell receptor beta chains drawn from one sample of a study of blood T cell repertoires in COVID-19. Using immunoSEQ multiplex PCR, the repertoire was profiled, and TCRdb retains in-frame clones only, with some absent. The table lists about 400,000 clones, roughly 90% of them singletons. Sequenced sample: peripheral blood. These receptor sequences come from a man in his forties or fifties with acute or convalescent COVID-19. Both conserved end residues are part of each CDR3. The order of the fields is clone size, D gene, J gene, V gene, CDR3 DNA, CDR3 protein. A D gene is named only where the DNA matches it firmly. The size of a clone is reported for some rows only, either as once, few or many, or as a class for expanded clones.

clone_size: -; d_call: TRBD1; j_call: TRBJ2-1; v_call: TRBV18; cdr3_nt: TGTGCCAGCTCATCCCCGACGGGGACAGCCTCCAATGAGCAGTTCTTC; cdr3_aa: CASSSPTGTASNEQFF
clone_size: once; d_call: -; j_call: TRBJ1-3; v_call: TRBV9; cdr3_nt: TGTGCCAGCGGGATGAGCTGGGGGCTCTCTTTT; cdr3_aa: CASGMSWGLSF
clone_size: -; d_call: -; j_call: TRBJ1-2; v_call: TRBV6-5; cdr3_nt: TGTGCCAGCAGTTACGACGACAGTTCCCACTATGGCTACACCTTC; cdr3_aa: CASSYDDSSHYGYTF
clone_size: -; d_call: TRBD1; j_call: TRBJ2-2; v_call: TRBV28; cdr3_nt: TGTGCCAGCAGGTGGGACAGGGGGCTGAGGCATCCCGGGGAGCTGTTTTTT; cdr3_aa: CASRWDRGLRHPGELFF
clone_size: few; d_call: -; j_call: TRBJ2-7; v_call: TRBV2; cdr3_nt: TGTGCCAGCAGTGATGAAAACGGGGGTGAGCAGTACTTC; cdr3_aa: CASSDENGGEQYF
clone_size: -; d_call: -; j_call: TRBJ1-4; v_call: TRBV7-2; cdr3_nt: TGTGCCAGCAGTTGGGGGGGGGTGATTAATGAAAAACTGTTTTTT; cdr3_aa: CASSWGGVINEKLFF
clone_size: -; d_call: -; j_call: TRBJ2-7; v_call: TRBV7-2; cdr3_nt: TGTGCCAGCAGCCCTAGTTCGGTTCTAGACGAGCAGTACTTC; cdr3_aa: CASSPSSVLDEQYF
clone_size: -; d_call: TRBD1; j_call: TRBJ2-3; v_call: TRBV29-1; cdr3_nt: TGCAGCGTTGAAGGGACAGGGACAGATACGCAGTATTTT; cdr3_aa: CSVEGTGTDTQYF
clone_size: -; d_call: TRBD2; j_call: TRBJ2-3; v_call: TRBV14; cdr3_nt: TGTGCCAGCAGCCCCTATAGCGGGGGAGGGAGCACAGATACGCAGTATTTT; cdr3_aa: CASSPYSGGGSTDTQYF
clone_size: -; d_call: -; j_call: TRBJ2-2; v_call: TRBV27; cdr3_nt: TGTGCCAGCAGTCCGCCTTTGAGGGTCCTTGCCGGGGAGCTGTTTTTT; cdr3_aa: CASSPPLRVLAGELFF
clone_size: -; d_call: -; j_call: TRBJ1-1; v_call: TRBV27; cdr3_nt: TGTGCCAGCAGTTTATACACCGGGACTGAAGCTTTCTTT; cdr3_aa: CASSLYTGTEAFF
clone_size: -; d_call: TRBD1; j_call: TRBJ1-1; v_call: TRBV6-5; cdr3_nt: TGTGCCAGCAGTAGGGACAGGAGGAACACTGAAGCTTTCTTT; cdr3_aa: CASSRDRRNTEAFF
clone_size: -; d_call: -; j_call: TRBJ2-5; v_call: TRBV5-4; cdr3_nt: TGTGCCAGCAGCTTGGGGGGGGGCGGCGTGGAGACCCAGTACTTC; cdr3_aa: CASSLGGGGVETQYF
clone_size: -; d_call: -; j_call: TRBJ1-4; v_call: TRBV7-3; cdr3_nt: TGTGCCAGCAGCTCGACAGCTGGGGGCGAAAAACTGTTTTTT; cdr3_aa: CASSSTAGGEKLFF
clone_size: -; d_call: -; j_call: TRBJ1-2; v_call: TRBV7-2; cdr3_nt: TGTGCCAGCAGCACGGACCTGACAGGATACAACTATGGCTACACCTTC; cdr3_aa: CASSTDLTGYNYGYTF
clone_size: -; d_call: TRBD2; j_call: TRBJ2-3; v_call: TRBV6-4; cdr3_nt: TGTGCCAGCAGTCTGTTAGCGGGAGAAGGAGATACGCAGTATTTT; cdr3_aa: CASSLLAGEGDTQYF
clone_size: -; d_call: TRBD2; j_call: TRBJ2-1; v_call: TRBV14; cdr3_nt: TGTGCCAGCAGCCAAAGGACTAGCGGGGGAAATGAGCAGTTCTTC; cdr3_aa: CASSQRTSGGNEQFF
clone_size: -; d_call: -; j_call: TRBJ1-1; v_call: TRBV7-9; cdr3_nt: TGTGCCAGCAGCCAGGACACTGAAGCTTTCTTT; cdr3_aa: CASSQDTEAFF
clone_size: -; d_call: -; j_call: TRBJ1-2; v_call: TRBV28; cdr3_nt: TGTGCCAGCAGTCTGGCCCCCGTGGTACGAGGCTACACCTTC; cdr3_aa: CASSLAPVVRGYTF
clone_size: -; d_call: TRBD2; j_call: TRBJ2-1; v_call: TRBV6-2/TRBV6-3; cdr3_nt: TGTGCCAGCAGTTACCGAGCTAGCGGCCCTTACAATGAGCAGTTCTTC; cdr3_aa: CASSYRASGPYNEQFF
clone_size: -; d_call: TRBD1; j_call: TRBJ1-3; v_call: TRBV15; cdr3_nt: TGTGCCACCAGCAGAGGACAGGGTCGGGGAAACACCATATATTTT; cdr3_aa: CATSRGQGRGNTIYF
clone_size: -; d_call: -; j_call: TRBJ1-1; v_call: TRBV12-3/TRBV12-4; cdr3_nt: TGTGCCACCAACACCCTGGAGGGTGGAGGAGCTTTCTTT; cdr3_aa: CATNTLEGGGAFF
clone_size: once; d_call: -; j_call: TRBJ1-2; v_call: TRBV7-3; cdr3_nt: TGTGCCAGCAGCGTCAAGGGGCTTCCTAACTATGGCTACACCTTC; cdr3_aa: CASSVKGLPNYGYTF
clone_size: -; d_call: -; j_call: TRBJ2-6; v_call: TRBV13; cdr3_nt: TGTGCCAGCAGCAAGGGGACTGGGGCCAACGTCCTGACTTTC; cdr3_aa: CASSKGTGANVLTF
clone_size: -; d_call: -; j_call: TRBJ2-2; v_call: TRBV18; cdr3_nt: TGTGCCAGCTCACCGTTTGCGGGGATACCCGGGGAGCTGTTTTTT; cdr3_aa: CASSPFAGIPGELFF
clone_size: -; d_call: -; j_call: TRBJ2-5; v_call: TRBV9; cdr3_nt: TGTGCCAGCAGCGTAGAAGGGTTCCGGGGGGAGACCCAGTACTTC; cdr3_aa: CASSVEGFRGETQYF
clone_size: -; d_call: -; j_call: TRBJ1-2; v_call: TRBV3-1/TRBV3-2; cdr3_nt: TGTGCCAGCAGCCAAGACTCCTATGGCTACACCTTC; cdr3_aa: CASSQDSYGYTF